This T cell receptor (beta chain) was recorded in a study of blood T cell repertoires in COVID-19 (dated by TCRdb to 2018 to 2021). For context, the study as a whole: Collaborator samples came from the United States, Italy and Spain and covered acute and convalescent phases of COVID-19. The material from the prospective study consisted of cDNA or gDNA derived from T cells, B-cell-depleted T cells, or PBMCs. The dataset comprised deeply sampled blood TCRbeta repertoires from subjects exposed to, actively infected with, or recovered from COVID-19. The repertoires were made available in a free public database intended to serve as a resource for research on the immune response to SARS-CoV-2. Samples came from the ongoing ImmuneRACE study (first 160 participants) plus 1,254 subjects from 6 global collaborators. Nearly every sample came with metadata listing a de-identified subject ID, COVID-19 status, age in years and sex. HLA class I and class II types, where available, came from metadata supplied by the sample provider rather than from assay-based typing.

TCRbeta CDR3 regions were amplified from genomic DNA using the immunoSEQ Assay, a bias-controlled multiplex PCR. The study's processing was this. The number of nucleated cells in each sample was estimated from the amplification of reference gene primers within the assay. To quantify the absolute abundance of each unique TCRbeta CDR3 rearrangement, sequence reads were collapsed and filtered. For each sample, productive Simpson clonality was calculated as the square root of Simpson's diversity index across productive rearrangements. TCRdb mirrors the immuneACCESS table, restricted to in-frame sequences. Some clones are absent from its copies; in checked studies, under half trace to an unresolved V gene, and the reason for the others is unknown. That table is the source of V, J and clone size, and D and trimming were worked out from the DNA. Here the sample has around 300,000 clones; just under 85% occur a single time. The biggest ten clones account for 4.1% of the sample.

Each collaborating institution followed its own protocols to collect whole blood in K2EDTA tubes. For TCRbeta analysis, collaborator samples were shipped as frozen whole blood, as isolated PBMCs, or as DNA extracted from either sample type. Study-wide conclusions, independent of this receptor: Clinical and demographic metadata were provided uncurated, with the amount varying by source and participant.

This clone came up once. Its antigen is currently not known. No per-base quality is available; no much larger clone lies one base away. V is cut back by 3 bases and J by 6 bases, with 11 bases in the junction unmatched. From the cysteine up to the phenylalanine, the CDR3 has a length of 15 residues. Only the CDR3 portion is preserved as DNA: 45 bases, with reading frame beginning at the first base. As encoded in the germline V gene (reference sequence), CDR1 is LNHDA while CDR2 is SQIVND. The source of this sequence is a woman in her fifties or sixties with active or convalescent COVID-19. Material for sequencing was peripheral blood. The V and J segments used are TRBV19 and TRBJ2-7; TRBD1 lines up with 7 middle nucleotides. The CDR3 protein: CASSITSGGTGEQYF. The DNA reads TGTGCCAGTAGTATTACCTCAGGGGGAACTGGCGAGCAGTACTTC.